The rows below give T cell receptor beta chains drawn from one sample of a study of T cell responses to AZD1222 COVID-19 vaccine. Method: immunoSEQ multiplex PCR; TCRdb's copy keeps in-frame clones and lacks some. The sample lists around 200,000 clones, about 92% occurring once. Material: peripheral blood, obtained on day 0 of AZD1222 vaccination. Receptor source: an adult in good health. Both conserved end residues are part of each CDR3. Each record gives: J gene, D gene, V gene, clone size, CDR3 protein, CDR3 DNA. A D gene is named only where the DNA matches it firmly. The listing skips clone size in some rows; elsewhere it reads once, few, many or a size class.

TRBJ1-6	NA	TRBV7-4	NA	CASSLPLHF	TGTGCCAGCAGCTTACCCCTCCACTTT
TRBJ2-1	NA	TRBV7-8	NA	CASSLEGGNEQFF	TGTGCCAGCAGCTTAGAGGGAGGCAATGAGCAGTTCTTC
TRBJ1-5	NA	TRBV19	once	CASSILGDQPQHF	TGTGCCAGTAGTATATTAGGGGATCAGCCCCAGCATTTT
TRBJ2-7	TRBD1	TRBV19	NA	CASSMGQGTLPYEQYF	TGTGCCAGTAGTATGGGACAGGGAACACTACCCTACGAGCAGTACTTC
TRBJ1-1	TRBD1	TRBV3-1/TRBV3-2	NA	CASSITGGTEAFF	TGTGCCAGCAGCATAACAGGGGGCACTGAAGCTTTCTTT
TRBJ1-5	TRBD1	TRBV7-6	NA	CASTAMAGGGQPQHF	TGTGCCAGCACCGCAATGGCAGGGGGCGGTCAGCCCCAGCATTTT
TRBJ2-2	NA	TRBV11-2	NA	CASKAMGGPNTGELFF	TGTGCCAGCAAGGCGATGGGGGGTCCGAACACCGGGGAGCTGTTTTTT
TRBJ2-1	TRBD2	TRBV3-1/TRBV3-2	NA	CASSQEWGRAYNEQFF	TGTGCCAGCAGCCAAGAATGGGGGAGGGCCTACAATGAGCAGTTCTTC
TRBJ2-1	TRBD1	TRBV5-8	NA	CASSFHPGTGGTYNEQFF	TGTGCCAGCAGCTTTCACCCTGGGACAGGAGGCACTTACAATGAGCAGTTCTTC
TRBJ1-1	TRBD1	TRBV29-1	NA	CSVNSLTGTEAFF	TGCAGCGTTAACTCTTTGACAGGGACTGAAGCTTTCTTT
TRBJ1-5	TRBD1	TRBV6-1	NA	CASSEGTGRVWSSNQPQHF	TGTGCCAGCAGTGAGGGGACAGGGAGGGTTTGGTCGAGCAATCAGCCCCAGCATTTT
TRBJ2-7	NA	TRBV10-2	NA	CASKEGSPYEQYF	TGCGCCAGCAAGGAGGGGAGTCCCTACGAGCAGTACTTC
TRBJ1-2	NA	TRBV19	NA	CASSILADYGYTF	TGTGCCAGTAGTATTTTAGCGGACTATGGCTACACCTTC
TRBJ1-5	NA	TRBV6-2/TRBV6-3	NA	CASSYGQHQPQHF	TGTGCCAGCAGTTACGGCCAGCATCAGCCCCAGCATTTT
TRBJ2-5	TRBD1	TRBV6-5	NA	CASSQQGSQETQYF	TGTGCCAGCAGCCAACAGGGGTCCCAAGAGACCCAGTACTTC
TRBJ1-4	TRBD1	TRBV5-1	NA	CASSQGQTNEKLFF	TGCGCCAGCAGCCAGGGACAGACTAATGAAAAACTGTTTTTT
TRBJ2-2	TRBD1	TRBV12-5	NA	CASGFVYGQGATGELFF	TGTGCTAGTGGTTTCGTTTATGGACAGGGGGCCACCGGGGAGCTGTTTTTT
TRBJ1-2	NA	TRBV12-3/TRBV12-4	NA	CASGGAGYTF	TGTGCCAGCGGAGGTGCGGGCTACACCTTC
TRBJ2-5	NA	TRBV20-1	NA	CSPGGRETQYF	TGCAGTCCCGGTGGGAGGGAGACCCAGTACTTC
TRBJ2-1	TRBD1	TRBV6-4	many	CASRAGTGGNEQFF	TGTGCCAGCAGAGCCGGGACAGGGGGCAATGAGCAGTTCTTC
TRBJ2-5	TRBD2	TRBV5-4	once	CASSPGEGLETQYF	TGTGCCAGCAGCCCGGGGGAGGGTTTGGAGACCCAGTACTTC
TRBJ2-7	NA	TRBV10-1	NA	CATAAGYSYEQYF	TGCGCCACTGCGGCGGGGTACTCCTACGAGCAGTACTTC
TRBJ2-7	TRBD1	TRBV5-1	once	CASSFGTESYEQYF	TGCGCCAGCAGCTTTGGGACAGAGTCCTACGAGCAGTACTTC
TRBJ1-5	NA	TRBV4-1	NA	CASSQDSREWSNQPQHF	TGCGCCAGCAGCCAAGATTCCAGGGAGTGGAGCAATCAGCCCCAGCATTTT
TRBJ2-1	TRBD2	TRBV19	NA	CASSIGSGLVSYEQFF	TGTGCCAGTAGTATAGGGTCGGGACTAGTTAGCTATGAGCAGTTCTTC
TRBJ2-2	TRBD2	TRBV11-2	NA	CASSSTRGRQTGELFF	TGTGCCAGCAGCTCAACTCGCGGGAGGCAAACCGGGGAGCTGTTTTTT
TRBJ1-1	TRBD1	TRBV5-1	NA	CASSLVGTENTEAFF	TGCGCCAGCAGCTTGGTAGGGACAGAGAACACTGAAGCTTTCTTT